Shown below are 5 T cell receptor beta chains from a single sample sequenced in a study of control samples from healthy donors and cancer patients. Here immunoSEQ multiplex PCR was the method, and the copy in TCRdb shows in-frame clones only, minus some. Found here are 100,000 to 150,000 clones, about 90% of them singletons; the top ten hold 30% to 50%. Sequencing was done on a sample of blood. These receptor sequences come from a man aged 45-65 years in good health.

CDR3 sequence (DNA): TGTGCCAGCAGCGGTACAGGGGCAAAAGGTTCACCCCTCCACTTT. Amino acid sequence: CASSGTGAKGSPLHF. This chain connects TRBV9 to TRBJ1-6; 7 bases line up with TRBD1. Germline CDR1 SGDLS, CDR2 YYNGEE. This CDR3 region has 15 residues. Trimming cost V 3 bases and J 9 bases; bases outside gene matches: 9. Supplemented by reference TRBV9 and TRBJ1-6, the full variable domain reads DSGVTQTPKHLITATGQRVTLRCSPRSGDLSVYWYQQSLDQGLQFLIQYYNGEERAKGNILERFSAQQFPDLHSELNLSSLELGDSALYFCASSGTGAKGSPLHFGNGTRLTVT.

The genes are TRBV6-2 or TRBV6-3 and TRBJ2-3; TRBD1 might be the D (6 bases). The CDR3 contains 18 residues. Deletions cut 5 bases from V and 0 bases from J, with 21 bases between. The germline V gene has CDR1 MNHEY and CDR2 SVGEGT. CDR3 coding DNA: TGTGCCAGCAGTGTCAGGGGCGTGTCGAGGGGAAGCACAGATACGCAGTATTTT. Its protein is CASSVRGVSRGSTDTQYF.

This sequence joins TRBV6-5 and TRBJ2-3; possible D gene TRBD1, 5 bases. V was clipped by 6 bases and J by 1 base, with 8 bases between them. Germline V gives CDR1 MNHEY, CDR2 SVGAGI. CDR3 length: 13 residues. The chain's CDR3 is CASSGRGTDTQYF. CDR3 in DNA: TGTGCCAGCAGCGGCAGGGGCACAGATACGCAGTATTTT.

The chain's CDR3 is CASRGQGLSYEQYF. The CDR3 region has the DNA TGTGCCAGCCGAGGACAGGGCCTCTCCTACGAGCAGTACTTC. The J gene is TRBJ2-7, the V gene TRBV7-2; 8 bases align to TRBD1. Trimming at V came to 8 bases and at J to 0 bases, leaving 6 bases not matched to a gene. This CDR3 region has 14 residues. The V gene's germline CDR1 is SGHTA and CDR2 FQGNSA.

V usage is TRBV12-3 or TRBV12-4 and J usage is TRBJ1-1; D remains unclear. V gave up 7 bases and J gave up 1 base, with 10 bases separating them. The CDR3 consists of 13 residues. CDR3 DNA sequence: TGTGCCAGCACCCTGAGGAGGAACACTGAAGCTTTCTTT. Amino acids: CASTLRRNTEAFF.